This T cell receptor (beta chain) was profiled in a study of blood T cell repertoires in COVID-19. Original methodology: Amplification of reference gene primers was used by the study to estimate nucleated cell counts. Profiled with immunoSEQ multiplex PCR; TCRdb holds only in-frame clones, not every one. That table is the source of V, J and clone size, and D and trimming were worked out from the DNA. The sample yields about 220,000 clones, about 86% seen once. V was trimmed by 0 bases and J by 4 bases, leaving 11 bases between them. The CDR3 is made up of 15 amino acids. Germline V gene lookup returns CDR1 SGDLS and CDR2 YYNGEE. As to this clone: The sample has other DNA sequences that encode this CDR3 too.

This TCR derives from a woman aged 40 to 50 with acute COVID-19. Sequenced material: PBMCs or T cells enriched from blood (not recorded which). The chain links TRBV9 to TRBJ2-1; TRBD2 might be the D (5 bases). DNA of the CDR3: TGTGCCAGCAGCGTAGGAAGCGGAGGATACAATGAGCAGTTCTTC. Translated: CASSVGSGGYNEQFF.